This T cell receptor beta chain was recorded in a study of T cells after yellow fever vaccination. 5'RACE template switching added a universal primer site and UMIs to TCR cDNA. TCRdb redid the calling of the 5' RACE reads with MiXCR, one entry per CDR3 protein. Of over 250,000 distinct CDR3 sequences detected, about 4% appear once; the ten largest clones hold approximately 23%. Broader study findings: By day 5 rather than day 15, the secondary response had peaked, though it was weaker.

Trimming took 2 bases from V and 4 from J, leaving 8 bases between them. This CDR3 is built from 13 residues. Germline-derived CDR1 and CDR2 are SGHTA and FQGTGA. On this clonotype: Its antigen remains unknown.

The chain carries TRBV7-3 and TRBJ1-1; unclear D gene. The clonotype originates from a man aged 18 to 30 who received the YFV17D yellow fever vaccine. Source: PBMCs, taken 5 days after the yellow fever booster vaccination. CDR3 sequence reads: CASSLERATEAFF. Written as DNA, the CDR3 is TGTGCCAGCAGCTTAGAGCGGGCCACTGAAGCTTTCTTT.